This T cell receptor (beta chain) came from a study of multiple sclerosis patients with progressive multifocal leukoencephalopathy. This clone was observed a single time. Its antigen is not identified. Assay used: immunoSEQ multiplex PCR; TCRdb lists only in-frame clones, some missing. In the table there are around 28,000 clones, around 90% of which are singletons. Trimming cost V 1 base and J 5 bases, with 15 bases left between them. The CDR3 is 16 amino acids. The V gene's germline CDR1 is MGHRA and CDR2 YSYEKL. Time point meaning: before natalizumab initiation. Before the first natalizumab infusion, T0 blood samples were taken. Regarding the study as a whole: Before and during natalizumab, the clones expanded at PML already existed. TRBV and TRBJ usage showed no common pattern when PML developed.

Source material: PBMCs. The sequence was obtained from a human donor with multiple sclerosis. V gene TRBV4-1 combines with J gene TRBJ2-1, with unresolved D. Here the CDR3 DNA reads TGCGCCAGCAGCCAAGGGGTGTACCGAATTGACAATGAGCAGTTCTTC. Residues: CASSQGVYRIDNEQFF.